Listed here are 17 T cell receptor beta chains from one sample, sequenced in a study of T cell responses to AZD1222 COVID-19 vaccine. Some clones are missing from TCRdb's copy, which holds only in-frame ones; the method was immunoSEQ multiplex PCR. This sample has around 140,000 clones, with about 94% found just once. This specimen consisted of peripheral blood, obtained on day 0 of AZD1222 vaccination. These receptors were obtained from an adult in good health.

This clone was picked up a small number of times. The CDR3 region is CASSPISSGTNTGELFF. The CDR3 nucleotides are TGTGCCAGCTCACCAATTAGTAGCGGGACTAACACCGGGGAGCTGTTTTTT. This chain connects TRBV18 to TRBJ2-2; 8 bases match TRBD2. The CDR3 totals 17 residues. J was trimmed by 2 bases and V by 2 bases; bases with no gene match: 7. Germline loops: CDR1 KGHSH, CDR2 LQKENI.

The V and J genes are TRBV27 and TRBJ2-1, with 10 positions matching TRBD2. Per the germline V gene, CDR1 is MNHEY and CDR2 is SMNVEV (reference sequence). J gave up 6 bases and V 7 bases, and 9 bases lay outside the gene matches. The CDR3 contains 15 residues. CDR3 coding DNA: TGTGCCAGCAACCAGGGACTAGCGAGGGGCAATGAGCAGTTCTTC. It is translated as CASNQGLARGNEQFF.

This chain joins TRBV7-2 and TRBJ2-7; D gene uncertain. The CDR3 runs to 14 residues. V dropped 2 bases and J dropped 0 bases, with 8 bases sitting between them. Germline V gene lookup returns CDR1 SGHTA and CDR2 FQGNSA. The CDR3 nucleotides read TGTGCCAGCAGCTTAATGAGCGACTCCTACGAGCAGTACTTC. Its translation is CASSLMSDSYEQYF.

This rearrangement joins TRBV29-1 to TRBJ1-3; D perhaps matches TRBD1 (6 bases). The CDR3 covers 17 residues. CDR1 is SQVTM, CDR2 ANQGSEA, per germline. The V end was cut by 3 bases, the J end by 0 bases, with 18 bases between. CDR3 residues: CSVEFGTSYHSGNTIYF. The CDR3 nucleotides read TGCAGCGTTGAGTTTGGGACATCCTACCACTCTGGAAACACCATATATTTT.

The J gene is TRBJ1-4, the V gene TRBV4-1; D not certain. Germline values: CDR1 MGHRA, CDR2 YSYEKL. Trimming removed 1 base from V and 7 bases from J, with 13 bases in between. This CDR3 has 15 amino acids. CDR3 region: CASSQAGGYVEKLFF. CDR3 DNA sequence: TGCGCCAGCAGCCAAGCGGGAGGGTATGTTGAAAAACTGTTTTTT.

J is TRBJ2-7 and V is TRBV27; 13 bases are shared with TRBD2. Germline V gene lookup returns CDR1 MNHEY and CDR2 SMNVEV (reference sequence). The ends lost 7 bases at V and 1 base at J; junction bases unmatched: 13. CDR3 length: 18 amino acids. The CDR3 nucleotides are TGTGCCAGCAAAAACAGGGGGGGACTAGCGGGAAATTCCTACGAGCAGTACTTC. Its protein is CASKNRGGLAGNSYEQYF.

The chain carries TRBV19 and TRBJ2-7; 8 bases are a match to TRBD2. J gave up 5 bases and V 0 bases, and 6 bases lay outside the gene matches. From germline, CDR1 is LNHDA and CDR2 SQIVND (reference sequence). The CDR3 runs 15 residues. The CDR3 loop is CASSIDRRGRNEQYF. DNA for the CDR3: TGTGCCAGTAGTATAGATCGGCGCGGGAGGAACGAGCAGTACTTC.

This clone was counted only a few times. V is TRBV29-1 and J is TRBJ1-1; 7 positions match TRBD1. The CDR3 is made up of 12 amino acids. Looked up from germline, CDR1 is SQVTM and CDR2 is ANQGSEA. The ends lost 0 bases at V and 7 bases at J; junction bases unmatched: 2. The CDR3 spells CSVEEGQLEAFF. CDR3 sequence (DNA): TGCAGCGTTGAAGAGGGACAGCTTGAAGCTTTCTTT. Full variable domain (rest looked up from reference TRBV29-1 and TRBJ1-1): SAVISQKPSRDICQRGTSLTIQCQVDSQVTMMFWYRQQPGQSLTLIATANQGSEATYESGFVIDKFPISRPNLTFSTLTVSNMSPEDSSIYLCSVEEGQLEAFFGQGTRLTVV.

This clone was picked up one time. The chain joins TRBV6-5 to TRBJ1-3; D uncertain. Germline assignment: CDR1 MNHEY and CDR2 SVGAGI. The CDR3 runs to 13 residues. The V and J ends lost 9 bases and 0 bases respectively, with 9 bases between them. CDR3 sequence reads: CASEYFSGNTIYF. The CDR3 DNA sequence: TGTGCCAGTGAATATTTCTCTGGAAACACCATATATTTT.

This chain connects TRBV2 to TRBJ2-1; 10 bases agree with TRBD2. With 2 bases clipped from V and 9 bases from J, the junction kept 7 bases outside the gene matches. The CDR3 sequence is 15 residues long. The germline V gene encodes CDR1 SNHLY and CDR2 FYNNEI. In DNA, the CDR3 is TGTGCCAGCAGTGAAACGGTAGCGGGAGGAGGTGAGCAGTTCTTC. Its protein is CASSETVAGGGEQFF. Full variable domain (remainder filled in from reference TRBV2 and TRBJ2-1): EPEVTQTPSHQVTQMGQEVILRCVPISNHLYFYWYRQILGQKVEFLVSFYNNEISEKSEIFDDQFSVERPDGSNFTLKIRSTKLEDSAMYFCASSETVAGGGEQFFGPGTRLTVL.

This clone was recorded once. The chain recombines TRBV10-3 with TRBJ2-5; 10 bases are a match to TRBD2. This CDR3 has 14 amino acids. V shed 11 bases and J 3 bases; nucleotides not matched to a gene: 9. Germline CDR1 reads ENHRY; CDR2 reads SYGVKD. The CDR3 protein is CASGGTSGKETQYF. CDR3 coding DNA: TGTGCCTCGGGGGGTACTAGCGGGAAAGAGACCCAGTACTTC.

The chain has TRBV5-1 and TRBJ2-3; D is unclear. The V end was cut by 0 bases, the J end by 2 bases, with 7 bases between. The CDR3 has 14 amino acids. Germline CDR1 reads SGHRS; CDR2 reads YFSETQ. CDR3 protein: CASSLGHDTDTQYF. CDR3 nucleotides: TGCGCCAGCAGCTTGGGCCACGACACAGATACGCAGTATTTT.

V and J are TRBV5-1 and TRBJ2-1; 9 bases fit TRBD1. There are 16 residues in the CDR3. V trimming: 0 bases; J trimming: 5 bases; junction bases outside the gene matches: 6. Looked up from germline, CDR1 is SGHRS and CDR2 is YFSETQ. This CDR3 is CASSLAPQGANNEQFF. In DNA, the CDR3 is TGCGCCAGCAGCTTGGCCCCACAGGGGGCTAACAATGAGCAGTTCTTC.

This clone was detected only once. The chain has TRBV24-1 and TRBJ1-5; unclear D gene. Germline lookup yields CDR1 KGHDR and CDR2 SFDVKD. Trimming cost V 9 bases and J 4 bases, with 12 bases left between them. This CDR3 has 13 residues. The CDR3 DNA is TGTGCCACCCAATCGGACGGGAATCAGCCCCAGCATTTT. This translates into CATQSDGNQPQHF.

The genes are TRBV30 and TRBJ1-1; 7 bases are shared with TRBD1. The CDR3 consists of 12 residues. J gave up 6 bases and V 2 bases, and 3 bases lay outside the gene matches. CDR1 is GTSNPN and CDR2 is SVGIG in the germline V gene (reference sequence). Here the CDR3 reads CAWSRDSPEAFF. In nucleotides, the CDR3 is TGTGCCTGGAGTAGGGACAGTCCTGAAGCTTTCTTT.

The genes are TRBV4-1 and TRBJ1-2; perhaps TRBD1 as D (5 bases). V lost 0 bases to trimming and J lost 2 bases, with 7 bases between them. Germline V CDR1 and CDR2: MGHRA, YSYEKL. The CDR3 runs 14 residues. CDR3 coding DNA: TGCGCCAGCAGCCAAGAGCACAGGAACTATGGCTACACCTTC. Its protein is CASSQEHRNYGYTF.

This clone is a singleton in its sample. V gene TRBV19 combines with J gene TRBJ1-2; D is ambiguous. The germline CDR1 and CDR2 sequences are LNHDA and SQIVND (reference sequence). V was pared by 3 bases and J by 1 base, with 9 bases between. The CDR3 spans 14 residues. The CDR3 region is CASSMRPSNYGYTF. The CDR3 nucleotides read TGTGCCAGTAGTATGAGGCCCAGTAACTATGGCTACACCTTC.